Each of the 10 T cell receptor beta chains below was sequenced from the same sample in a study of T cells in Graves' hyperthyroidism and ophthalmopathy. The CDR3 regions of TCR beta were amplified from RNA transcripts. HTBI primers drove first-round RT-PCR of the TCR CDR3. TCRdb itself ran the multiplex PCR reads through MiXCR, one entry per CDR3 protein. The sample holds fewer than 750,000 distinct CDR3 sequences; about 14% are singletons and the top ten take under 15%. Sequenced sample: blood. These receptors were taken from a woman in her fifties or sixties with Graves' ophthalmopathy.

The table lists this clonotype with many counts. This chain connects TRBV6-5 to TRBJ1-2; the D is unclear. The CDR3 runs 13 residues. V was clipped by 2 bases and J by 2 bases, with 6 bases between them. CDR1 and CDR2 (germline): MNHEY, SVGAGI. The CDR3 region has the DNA TGTGCCAGCAGTTACGGCAGAAACTATGGCTACACCTTC. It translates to CASSYGRNYGYTF.

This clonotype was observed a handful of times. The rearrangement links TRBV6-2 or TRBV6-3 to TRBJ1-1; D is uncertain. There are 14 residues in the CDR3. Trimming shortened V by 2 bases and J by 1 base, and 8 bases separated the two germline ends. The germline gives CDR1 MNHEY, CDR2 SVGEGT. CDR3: CASSYLGRNTEAFF. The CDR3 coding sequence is TGTGCCAGCAGTTACCTTGGCAGGAACACTGAAGCTTTCTTT.

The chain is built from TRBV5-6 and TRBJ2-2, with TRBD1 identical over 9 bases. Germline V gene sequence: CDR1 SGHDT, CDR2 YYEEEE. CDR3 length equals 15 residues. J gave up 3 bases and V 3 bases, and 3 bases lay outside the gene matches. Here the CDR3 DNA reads TGTGCCAGCAGCTACAGGGGGCTGGACACCGGGGAGCTGTTTTTT. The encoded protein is CASSYRGLDTGELFF.

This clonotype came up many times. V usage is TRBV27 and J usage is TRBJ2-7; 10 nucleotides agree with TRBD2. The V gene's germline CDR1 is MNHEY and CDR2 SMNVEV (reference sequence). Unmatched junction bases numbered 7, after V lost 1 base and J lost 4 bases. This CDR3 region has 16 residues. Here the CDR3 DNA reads TGTGCCAGCAGTTTATGGGGGGCTAGCGGGAGTTACGAGCAGTACTTC. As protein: CASSLWGASGSYEQYF.

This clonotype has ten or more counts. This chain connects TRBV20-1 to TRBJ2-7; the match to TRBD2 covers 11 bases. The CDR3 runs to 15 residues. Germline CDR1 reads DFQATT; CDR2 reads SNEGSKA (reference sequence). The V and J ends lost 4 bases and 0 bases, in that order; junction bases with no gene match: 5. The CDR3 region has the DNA TGCAGTGCTACCCCGGGACTAGCGGACTCCTACGAGCAGTACTTC. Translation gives CSATPGLADSYEQYF.

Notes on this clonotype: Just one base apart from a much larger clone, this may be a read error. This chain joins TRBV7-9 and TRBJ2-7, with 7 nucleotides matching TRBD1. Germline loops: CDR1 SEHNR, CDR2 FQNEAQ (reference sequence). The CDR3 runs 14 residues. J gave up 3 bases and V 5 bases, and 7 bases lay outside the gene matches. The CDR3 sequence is CASSTTGQSYEQYF. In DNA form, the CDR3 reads TGTGCCAGCAGCACAACGGGACAGAGCTACGAGCAGTACTTC.

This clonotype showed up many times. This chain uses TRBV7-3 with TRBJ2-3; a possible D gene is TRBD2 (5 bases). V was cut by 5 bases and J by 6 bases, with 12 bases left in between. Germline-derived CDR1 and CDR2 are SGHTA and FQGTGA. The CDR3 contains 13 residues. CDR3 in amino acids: CASSPLSGDTQYF. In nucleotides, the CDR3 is TGTGCCAGCAGCCCTCTTTCGGGGGATACGCAGTATTTT.

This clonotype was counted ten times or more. Here the CDR3 reads CASSLNDNEQFF. The CDR3 region has the DNA TGTGCCAGCTCACTCAATGACAATGAGCAGTTCTTC. This chain joins TRBV18 and TRBJ2-1, with D unclear. This CDR3 region has 12 residues. Germline V gene sequence: CDR1 KGHSH, CDR2 LQKENI. Trimming shortened V by 4 bases and J by 5 bases, and 6 bases separated the two germline ends.

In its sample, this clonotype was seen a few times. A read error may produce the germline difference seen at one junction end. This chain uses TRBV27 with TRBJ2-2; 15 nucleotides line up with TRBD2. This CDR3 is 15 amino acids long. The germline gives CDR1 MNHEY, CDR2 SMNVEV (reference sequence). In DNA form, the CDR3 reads TGTGCCAAGGGACTAGCGGGAGGTTCCACCTGGGAGCTGTTTTTT. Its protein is CAKGLAGGSTWELFF.

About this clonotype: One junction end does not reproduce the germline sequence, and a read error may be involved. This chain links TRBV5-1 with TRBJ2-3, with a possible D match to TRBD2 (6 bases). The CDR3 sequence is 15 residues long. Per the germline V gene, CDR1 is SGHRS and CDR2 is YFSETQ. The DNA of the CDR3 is TGCGCCAGCATCTTGTACGGACGGAGGGAAGATACGCAGTATTTT. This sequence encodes CASILYGRREDTQYF. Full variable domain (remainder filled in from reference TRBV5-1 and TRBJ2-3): KAGVTQTPRYLIKTRGQQVTLSCSPISGHRSVSWYQQTPGQGLQFLFEYFSETQRNKGNFPGRFSGRQFSNSRSEMNVSTLELGDSALYLCASILYGRREDTQYFGPGTRLTVL.